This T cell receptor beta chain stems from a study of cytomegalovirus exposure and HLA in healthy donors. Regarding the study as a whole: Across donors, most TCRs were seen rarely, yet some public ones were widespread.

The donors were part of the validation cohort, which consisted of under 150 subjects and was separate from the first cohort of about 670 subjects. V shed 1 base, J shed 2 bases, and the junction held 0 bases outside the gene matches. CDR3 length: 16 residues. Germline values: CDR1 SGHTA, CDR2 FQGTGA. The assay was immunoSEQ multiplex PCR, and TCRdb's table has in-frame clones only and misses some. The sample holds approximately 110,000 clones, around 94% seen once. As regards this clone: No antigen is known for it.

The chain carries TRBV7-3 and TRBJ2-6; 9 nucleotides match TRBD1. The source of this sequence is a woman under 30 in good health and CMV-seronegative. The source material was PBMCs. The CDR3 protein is CASSLRQGAGANVLTF. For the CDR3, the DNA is TGTGCCAGCAGCTTAAGACAGGGGGCTGGGGCCAACGTCCTGACTTTC.